The T cell receptor (beta chain) under discussion was sequenced for a study of blood T cells in healthy people across ages. Findings and limits, study-wide: Older age coincided with a roughly linear decline in TCR beta diversity per million T cells.

This clonotype showed up just a few times. Its antigen is not known. This CDR3 is built from 15 residues. With 5 bases removed from V and 0 bases from J, the gap between germline ends came to 12 bases. From germline, CDR1 is MNHNY and CDR2 SVGAGI (reference sequence). PCR was performed a second time for about 7 to 12 cycles using a sample-barcoded 5' primer and a J-beta primer mix. A template-switch adaptor with 12 random nucleotides tagged each cDNA molecule. TCRdb recomputed calls from the 5' RACE reads with MiXCR, one row per CDR3 protein. The sample yields over 950,000 distinct CDR3 sequences, around two fifths seen once.

The gene calls are TRBV6-6 and TRBJ2-3; D is perhaps TRBD1 (5 bases). Sequenced sample: blood. The source is a man aged 18 to 30 in good health. The CDR3 DNA follows: TGTGCCAGCAGTACCCAGGGAACTAGCACAGATACGCAGTATTTT. As protein: CASSTQGTSTDTQYF.